This entry is about one T cell receptor beta chain. Its antigen is unidentified. This sample was taken from a study of PD-1 blockade in mismatch repair-deficient tumors. Study summary: All were previously treated, progressing patients with approximately 12 mismatch repair-deficient cancer types. Findings and limits, study-wide: Tumor-resident clones, often undetectable pretreatment in blood, expanded then contracted after pembrolizumab.

Specified time point: approximately 11-day in vitro stimulation with candidate neoantigen peptide 2. Method: immunoSEQ multiplex PCR; TCRdb's copy keeps in-frame clones and lacks some. This table holds about 9,200 clones, approximately 86% found once. Here the sequenced sample was cells cultured in vitro, taken from a patient treated with pembrolizumab. This sequence was found in an adult with mismatch repair-deficient cancer.

The CDR3 loop is CASSLVQGGEKLFF. CDR3 DNA: TGTGCCAGCAGTTTAGTGCAAGGTGGTGAAAAACTGTTTTTT. The V gene is TRBV28, the J gene TRBJ1-4; D unclear. V was trimmed by 2 bases and J by 7 bases, leaving 11 bases between them. Germline CDR1 reads MDHEN; CDR2 reads SYDVKM. CDR3 length: 14 amino acids.